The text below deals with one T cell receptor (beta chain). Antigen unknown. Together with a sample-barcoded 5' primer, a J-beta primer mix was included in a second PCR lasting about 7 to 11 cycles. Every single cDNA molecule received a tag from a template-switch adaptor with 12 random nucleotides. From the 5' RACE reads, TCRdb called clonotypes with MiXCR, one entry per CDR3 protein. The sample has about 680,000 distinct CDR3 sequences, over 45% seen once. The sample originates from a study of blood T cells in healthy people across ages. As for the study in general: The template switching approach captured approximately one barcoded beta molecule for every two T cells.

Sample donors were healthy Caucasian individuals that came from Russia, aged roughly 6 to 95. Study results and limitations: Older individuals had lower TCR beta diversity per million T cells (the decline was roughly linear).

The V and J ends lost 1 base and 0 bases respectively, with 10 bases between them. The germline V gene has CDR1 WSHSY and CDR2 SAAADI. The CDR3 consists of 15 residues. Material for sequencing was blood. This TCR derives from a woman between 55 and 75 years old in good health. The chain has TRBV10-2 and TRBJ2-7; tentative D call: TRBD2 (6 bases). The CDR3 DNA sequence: TGCGCCAGCAGTGAGTGGGGGGAGCCCTCCTACGAGCAGTACTTC. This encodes CASSEWGEPSYEQYF.